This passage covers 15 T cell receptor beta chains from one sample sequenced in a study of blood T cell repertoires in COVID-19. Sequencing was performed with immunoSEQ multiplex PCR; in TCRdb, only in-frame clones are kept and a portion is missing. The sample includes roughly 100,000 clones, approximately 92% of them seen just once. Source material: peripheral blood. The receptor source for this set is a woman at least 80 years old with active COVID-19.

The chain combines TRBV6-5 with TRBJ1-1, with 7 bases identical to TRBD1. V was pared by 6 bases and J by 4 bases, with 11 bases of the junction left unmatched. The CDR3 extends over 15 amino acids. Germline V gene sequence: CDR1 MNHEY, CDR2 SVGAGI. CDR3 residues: CASRFGQVGSTEAFF. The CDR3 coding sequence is TGTGCCAGCAGGTTCGGACAGGTTGGGAGCACTGAAGCTTTCTTT.

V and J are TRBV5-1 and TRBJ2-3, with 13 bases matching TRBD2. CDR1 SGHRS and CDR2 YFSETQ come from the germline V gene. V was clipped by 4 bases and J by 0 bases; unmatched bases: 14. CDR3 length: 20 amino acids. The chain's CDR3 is CASSLGTSGNKLPSTDTQYF. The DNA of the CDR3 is TGCGCCAGCAGCCTTGGGACTAGCGGGAATAAACTACCTAGCACAGATACGCAGTATTTT.

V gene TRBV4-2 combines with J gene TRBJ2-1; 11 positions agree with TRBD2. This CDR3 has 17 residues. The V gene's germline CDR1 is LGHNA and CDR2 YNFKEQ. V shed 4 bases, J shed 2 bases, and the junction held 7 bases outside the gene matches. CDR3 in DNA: TGTGCCAGCAGCCCTCATCCACTAGCGGGAGCCTACAATGAGCAGTTCTTC. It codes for CASSPHPLAGAYNEQFF.

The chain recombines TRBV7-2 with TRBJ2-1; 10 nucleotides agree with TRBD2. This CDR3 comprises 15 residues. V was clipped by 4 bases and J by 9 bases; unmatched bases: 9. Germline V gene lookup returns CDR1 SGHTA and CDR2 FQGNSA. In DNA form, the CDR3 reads TGTGCCAGCAGCTCGTCACCAGCGGGAGGGCGTGAGCAGTTCTTC. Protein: CASSSSPAGGREQFF.

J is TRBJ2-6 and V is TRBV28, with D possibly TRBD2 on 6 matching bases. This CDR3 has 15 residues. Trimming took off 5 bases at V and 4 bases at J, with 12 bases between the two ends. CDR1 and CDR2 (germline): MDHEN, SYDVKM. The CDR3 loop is CASSLPGGGANVLTF. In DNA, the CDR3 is TGTGCCAGCAGTCTGCCAGGAGGGGGGGCCAACGTCCTGACTTTC.

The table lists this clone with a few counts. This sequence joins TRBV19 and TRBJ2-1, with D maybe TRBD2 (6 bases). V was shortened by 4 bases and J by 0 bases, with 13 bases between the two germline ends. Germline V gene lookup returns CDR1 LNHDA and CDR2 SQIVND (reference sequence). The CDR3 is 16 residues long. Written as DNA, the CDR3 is TGTGCCAGTAGTAACCGGGCGGGAAGCTCCTACAATGAGCAGTTCTTC. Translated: CASSNRAGSSYNEQFF.

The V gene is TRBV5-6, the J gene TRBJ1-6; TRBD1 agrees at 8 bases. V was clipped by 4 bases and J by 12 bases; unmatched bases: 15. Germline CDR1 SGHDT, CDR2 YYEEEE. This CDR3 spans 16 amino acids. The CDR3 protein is CASSADRGISLRPLHF. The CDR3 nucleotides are TGTGCCAGCAGCGCAGACAGGGGAATTTCCCTCCGACCCCTCCACTTT. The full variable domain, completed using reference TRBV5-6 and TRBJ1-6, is DAGVTQSPTHLIKTRGQQVTLRCSPKSGHDTVSWYQQALGQGPQFIFQYYEEEERQRGNFPDRFSGHQFPNYSSELNVNALLLGDSALYLCASSADRGISLRPLHFGNGTRLTVT.

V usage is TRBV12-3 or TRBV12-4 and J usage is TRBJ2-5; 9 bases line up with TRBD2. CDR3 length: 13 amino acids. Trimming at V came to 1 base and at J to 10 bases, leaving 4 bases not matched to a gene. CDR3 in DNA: TGTGCCAGCAGTTTAGAGTCTAGCGGGATCCAGTACTTC. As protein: CASSLESSGIQYF.

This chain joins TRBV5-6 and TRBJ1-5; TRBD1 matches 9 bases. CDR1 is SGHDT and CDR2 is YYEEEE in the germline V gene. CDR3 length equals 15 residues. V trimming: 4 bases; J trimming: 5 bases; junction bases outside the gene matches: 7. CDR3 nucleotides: TGTGCCAGCAGCCTCCGGGGGACAGGGTATCAGCCCCAGCATTTT. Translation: CASSLRGTGYQPQHF.

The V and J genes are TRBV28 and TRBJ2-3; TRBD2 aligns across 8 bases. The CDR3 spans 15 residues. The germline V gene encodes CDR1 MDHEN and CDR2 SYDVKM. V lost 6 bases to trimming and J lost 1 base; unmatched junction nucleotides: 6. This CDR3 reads CASSLSGTGTDTQYF. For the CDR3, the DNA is TGTGCCAGCAGCCTTAGCGGGACGGGCACAGATACGCAGTATTTT.

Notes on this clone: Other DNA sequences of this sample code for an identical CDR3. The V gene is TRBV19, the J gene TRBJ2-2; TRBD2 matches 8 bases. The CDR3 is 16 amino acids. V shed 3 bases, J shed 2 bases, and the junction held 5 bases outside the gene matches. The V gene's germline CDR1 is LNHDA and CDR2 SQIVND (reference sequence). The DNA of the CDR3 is TGTGCCAGTAGTATCTCGACTAGCGCTAACACCGGGGAGCTGTTTTTT. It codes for CASSISTSANTGELFF.

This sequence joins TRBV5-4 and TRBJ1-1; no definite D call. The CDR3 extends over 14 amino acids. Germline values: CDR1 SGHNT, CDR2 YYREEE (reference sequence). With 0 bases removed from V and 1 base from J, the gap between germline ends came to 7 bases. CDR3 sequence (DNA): TGTGCCAGCAGCTTGGCGCGGCAGAACACTGAAGCTTTCTTT. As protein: CASSLARQNTEAFF.

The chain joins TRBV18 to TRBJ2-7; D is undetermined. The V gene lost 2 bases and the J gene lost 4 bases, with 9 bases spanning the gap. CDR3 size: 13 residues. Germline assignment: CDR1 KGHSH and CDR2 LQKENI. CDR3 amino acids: CASSPSTKYEQYF. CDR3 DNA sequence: TGTGCCAGCTCACCATCAACTAAATACGAGCAGTACTTC. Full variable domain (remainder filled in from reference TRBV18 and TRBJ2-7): NAGVMQNPRHLVRRRGQEARLRCSPMKGHSHVYWYRQLPEEGLKFMVYLQKENIIDESGMPKERFSAEFPKEGPSILRIQQVVRGDSAAYFCASSPSTKYEQYFGPGTRLTVT.

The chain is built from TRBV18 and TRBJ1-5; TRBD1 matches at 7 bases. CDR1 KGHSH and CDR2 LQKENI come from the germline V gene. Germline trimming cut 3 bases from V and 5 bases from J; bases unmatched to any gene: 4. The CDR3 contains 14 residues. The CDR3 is CASSPGQQDQPQHF. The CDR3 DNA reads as TGTGCCAGCTCACCGGGACAGCAGGATCAGCCCCAGCATTTT.

The CDR3 nucleotides read TGTGCCAGCAGCCAGGGGGCCCTAGCCAAAAACATTCAGTACTTC. Encoded protein: CASSQGALAKNIQYF. The chain combines TRBV3-1 (or the pseudogene TRBV3-2) with TRBJ2-4; D is perhaps TRBD1 (6 bases). Trimming shortened V by 3 bases and J by 0 bases, and 9 bases separated the two germline ends. In germline, CDR1 is LGHDT, CDR2 YNNKEL (reference sequence). CDR3 length: 15 residues.